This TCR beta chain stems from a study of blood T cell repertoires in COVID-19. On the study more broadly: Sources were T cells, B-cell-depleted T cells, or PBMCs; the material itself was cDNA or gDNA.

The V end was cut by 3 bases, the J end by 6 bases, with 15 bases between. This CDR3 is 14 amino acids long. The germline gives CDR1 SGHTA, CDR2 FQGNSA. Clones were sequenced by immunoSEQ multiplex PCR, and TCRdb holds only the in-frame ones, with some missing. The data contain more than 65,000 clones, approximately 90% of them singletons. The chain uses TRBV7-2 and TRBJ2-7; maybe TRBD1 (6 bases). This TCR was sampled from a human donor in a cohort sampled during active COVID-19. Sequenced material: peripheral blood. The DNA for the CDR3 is TGTGCCAGCAGCTTTGCGAACAGGGAAGTCGAGCAGTACTTC. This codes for CASSFANREVEQYF.